This T cell receptor (beta chain) was recorded in a study of T-cell memory formation after mild COVID-19. The wider study: In these data, TCR clusters were largely donor specific.

As concerns this clonotype: What it binds is not known.

Each CDR3 protein gets one entry after TCRdb re-called the 5' RACE reads with MiXCR. This sample carries about 240,000 distinct CDR3 sequences, 7.5% to 10% of them seen once, and the ten largest clones take around 23%. This CDR3 region has 11 residues. CDR1 and CDR2 from the germline V gene are SEHNR and FQNEAQ (reference sequence). The V end was cut by 1 base, the J end by 6 bases, with 3 bases between. Whole-study results and caveats: Cross-reactive memory seemingly joined, as some responding clones were found in pre-infection memory. The CD4+ clones that contracted clustered mainly within CM and EM, and the CD8+ clones concentrated in EMRA. A balance of CD4 and CD8 characterized clones contracting day 15 to 85, whereas later expanders leaned CD4+.

Sample: PBMCs or a T cell subset sorted from them (not recorded which). The chain combines TRBV7-9 with TRBJ1-2; D not resolved. The sequence derives from a man younger than 35 who had mild COVID-19 (a few samples of this study predate the infection). Cell type and time point are not known. CDR3 nucleotide sequence: TGTGCCAGCAGCTTAGAGCATGGCTACACCTTC. Translated, it gives CASSLEHGYTF.